This is a list of T cell receptor beta chains from one sample in a study of cytomegalovirus exposure and HLA in healthy donors. Clones were sequenced by immunoSEQ multiplex PCR, and TCRdb holds only the in-frame ones, with some missing. The data contain 150,000 to 200,000 clones, 86% of them seen just once; the ten biggest clones take up approximately 2.4%. Sequenced sample: PBMCs. All receptors derive from a woman under 30 in good health and CMV-seronegative. Both conserved end residues are part of each CDR3. D genes are given only for firm matches. Expanded clones get a size class; other rows say once, few or many, or leave the size out.

d_call: -
clone_size: -
j_call: TRBJ2-7
v_call: TRBV6-5
cdr3_aa: CASVGTSSYEQYF
cdr3_nt: TGTGCCAGCGTCGGGACATCCTCCTACGAGCAGTACTTC

d_call: -
clone_size: -
j_call: TRBJ2-5
v_call: TRBV9
cdr3_aa: CASSVGSLDGQETQYF
cdr3_nt: TGTGCCAGCAGCGTAGGTTCCCTAGATGGGCAAGAGACCCAGTACTTC

d_call: -
clone_size: -
j_call: TRBJ2-7
v_call: TRBV28
cdr3_aa: CASSSNGGKWGPYEQYF
cdr3_nt: TGTGCCAGCAGTTCAAACGGAGGAAAATGGGGTCCCTACGAGCAGTACTTC

d_call: -
clone_size: -
j_call: TRBJ1-2
v_call: TRBV23-1
cdr3_aa: CASSQHTPPYLSIGYTF
cdr3_nt: TGCGCCAGCAGTCAACATACCCCGCCATACTTATCTATCGGCTACACCTTC

d_call: -
clone_size: -
j_call: TRBJ2-1
v_call: TRBV30
cdr3_aa: CAWGTVHNEQFF
cdr3_nt: TGTGCCTGGGGGACTGTACACAATGAGCAGTTCTTC

d_call: -
clone_size: -
j_call: TRBJ2-3
v_call: TRBV7-3
cdr3_aa: CASSPTGSTDTQYF
cdr3_nt: TGTGCCAGCAGCCCGACGGGTAGCACAGATACGCAGTATTTT

d_call: -
clone_size: -
j_call: TRBJ2-5
v_call: TRBV7-9
cdr3_aa: CASSLLPGIQYF
cdr3_nt: TGTGCCAGCAGCTTACTGCCGGGGATCCAGTACTTC

d_call: -
clone_size: -
j_call: TRBJ1-6
v_call: TRBV5-1
cdr3_aa: CASSSTPLGSSYNSPLHF
cdr3_nt: TGCGCCAGCAGCTCCACCCCGCTCGGGAGCTCCTATAATTCACCCCTCCACTTT

d_call: TRBD2
clone_size: -
j_call: TRBJ2-3
v_call: TRBV12-5
cdr3_aa: CASVSQLGTSGTNTQYF
cdr3_nt: TGTGCTAGTGTCTCCCAACTTGGGACTAGCGGGACGAATACGCAGTATTTT

d_call: -
clone_size: -
j_call: TRBJ2-1
v_call: TRBV27
cdr3_aa: CASSQLGAYNEQFF
cdr3_nt: TGTGCCAGCAGCCAATTAGGGGCCTACAATGAGCAGTTCTTC

d_call: -
clone_size: once
j_call: TRBJ1-1
v_call: TRBV5-4
cdr3_aa: CASSPLMNTEAFF
cdr3_nt: TGTGCCAGCAGCCCACTCATGAACACTGAAGCTTTCTTT

d_call: TRBD1
clone_size: -
j_call: TRBJ1-2
v_call: TRBV9
cdr3_aa: CASSATGDGYTF
cdr3_nt: TGTGCCAGCAGCGCGACAGGGGATGGCTACACCTTC

d_call: TRBD1
clone_size: -
j_call: TRBJ2-1
v_call: TRBV5-6
cdr3_aa: CASSLAETGAVRGQFF
cdr3_nt: TGTGCCAGCAGCTTGGCAGAGACAGGGGCCGTCCGGGGGCAGTTCTTC

d_call: -
clone_size: -
j_call: TRBJ2-1
v_call: TRBV18
cdr3_aa: CASSAGSGGEQFF
cdr3_nt: TGTGCCAGCTCAGCAGGGTCGGGCGGTGAGCAGTTCTTC

d_call: TRBD1
clone_size: -
j_call: TRBJ1-4
v_call: TRBV5-1
cdr3_aa: CASSPGQGATNEKLFF
cdr3_nt: TGCGCCAGCAGCCCGGGACAGGGGGCAACTAATGAAAAACTGTTTTTT

d_call: -
clone_size: -
j_call: TRBJ2-5
v_call: TRBV18
cdr3_aa: CASSPRDFVPETQYF
cdr3_nt: TGTGCCAGCTCACCGCGGGACTTCGTACCGGAGACCCAGTACTTC

d_call: -
clone_size: -
j_call: TRBJ2-5
v_call: TRBV5-1
cdr3_aa: CASSLVRSAGREKETQYF
cdr3_nt: TGCGCCAGCAGCTTGGTAAGGTCGGCGGGAAGAGAGAAAGAGACCCAGTACTTC

d_call: TRBD1
clone_size: -
j_call: TRBJ2-3
v_call: TRBV27
cdr3_aa: CASSSPGQSVSDTQYF
cdr3_nt: TGTGCCAGCAGTTCCCCGGGACAGTCTGTCTCAGATACGCAGTATTTT

d_call: -
clone_size: -
j_call: TRBJ1-1
v_call: TRBV19
cdr3_aa: CASTLRGVNTEAFF
cdr3_nt: TGTGCCAGTACCCTACGGGGGGTGAACACTGAAGCTTTCTTT

d_call: TRBD2
clone_size: -
j_call: TRBJ2-1
v_call: TRBV19
cdr3_aa: CASRLAGVVDEQFF
cdr3_nt: TGTGCCAGTAGACTAGCGGGGGTAGTGGATGAGCAGTTCTTC

d_call: -
clone_size: -
j_call: TRBJ2-7
v_call: TRBV4-1
cdr3_aa: CASSRADGGTLYEQYF
cdr3_nt: TGCGCCAGCAGCCGAGCCGACGGGGGAACGCTCTACGAGCAGTACTTC

d_call: -
clone_size: once
j_call: TRBJ2-1
v_call: TRBV7-9
cdr3_aa: CASSLDRVNEQFF
cdr3_nt: TGTGCCAGCAGCTTAGACAGGGTTAATGAGCAGTTCTTC

d_call: -
clone_size: once
j_call: TRBJ1-2
v_call: TRBV4-1
cdr3_aa: CASSQGAETYTF
cdr3_nt: TGCGCCAGCAGCCAGGGGGCCGAGACCTACACCTTC

d_call: TRBD2
clone_size: -
j_call: TRBJ2-7
v_call: TRBV6-5
cdr3_aa: CASSSRTSGSYEQYF
cdr3_nt: TGTGCCAGCAGTTCCCGGACTAGCGGTTCCTACGAGCAGTACTTC

d_call: TRBD2
clone_size: -
j_call: TRBJ2-7
v_call: TRBV4-3
cdr3_aa: CASSQGLAGNYEQYF
cdr3_nt: TGCGCCAGCAGCCAAGGTCTAGCGGGAAACTACGAGCAGTACTTC

d_call: TRBD1
clone_size: -
j_call: TRBJ1-1
v_call: TRBV30
cdr3_aa: CATTFRGTEAFF
cdr3_nt: TGTGCTACTACTTTCAGGGGGACTGAAGCTTTCTTT

d_call: TRBD1
clone_size: once
j_call: TRBJ2-7
v_call: TRBV29-1
cdr3_aa: CSVGTGQAFEQYF
cdr3_nt: TGCAGCGTGGGAACGGGACAGGCCTTTGAGCAGTACTTC

d_call: -
clone_size: -
j_call: TRBJ2-3
v_call: TRBV9
cdr3_aa: CASSSLTSTDTQYF
cdr3_nt: TGTGCCAGCAGCTCGTTGACTAGCACAGATACGCAGTATTTT

d_call: -
clone_size: once
j_call: TRBJ1-3
v_call: TRBV9
cdr3_aa: CASSVEATATTSGNTIYF
cdr3_nt: TGTGCCAGCAGCGTAGAGGCGACAGCGACAACCTCTGGAAACACCATATATTTT

d_call: -
clone_size: -
j_call: TRBJ1-2
v_call: TRBV18
cdr3_aa: CASSPEQGGYGYTF
cdr3_nt: TGTGCCAGCTCACCTGAACAGGGTGGCTATGGCTACACCTTC

d_call: TRBD1
clone_size: -
j_call: TRBJ1-4
v_call: TRBV4-3
cdr3_aa: CASSQGKGQGNEKLFF
cdr3_nt: TGCGCCAGCAGCCAAGGGAAGGGACAGGGGAATGAAAAACTGTTTTTT

d_call: -
clone_size: -
j_call: TRBJ1-2
v_call: TRBV7-8
cdr3_aa: CASSVDSNYGYTF
cdr3_nt: TGTGCCAGCAGCGTGGACAGTAACTATGGCTACACCTTC

d_call: TRBD2
clone_size: -
j_call: TRBJ2-3
v_call: TRBV5-6
cdr3_aa: CASSFLSGGGPLLTQYF
cdr3_nt: TGTGCCAGCAGCTTCCTCTCGGGGGGAGGGCCACTTCTTACGCAGTATTTT

d_call: TRBD1
clone_size: -
j_call: TRBJ2-2
v_call: TRBV11-3
cdr3_aa: CASSLGQGRTGELFF
cdr3_nt: TGTGCCAGCAGTTTGGGACAGGGGAGAACCGGGGAGCTGTTTTTT

d_call: -
clone_size: -
j_call: TRBJ2-1
v_call: TRBV9
cdr3_aa: CASSVESPTSSEQFF
cdr3_nt: TGTGCCAGCAGCGTAGAAAGCCCAACCTCGAGTGAGCAGTTCTTC

d_call: -
clone_size: -
j_call: TRBJ1-2
v_call: TRBV4-1
cdr3_aa: CASSFTGQDGYTF
cdr3_nt: TGCGCCAGCAGCTTCACAGGGCAGGATGGCTACACCTTC

d_call: -
clone_size: -
j_call: TRBJ1-2
v_call: TRBV19
cdr3_aa: CASTHPFRDPNYGYTF
cdr3_nt: TGTGCCAGTACCCACCCATTTCGCGATCCGAACTATGGCTACACCTTC

d_call: -
clone_size: -
j_call: TRBJ2-7
v_call: TRBV5-6
cdr3_aa: CASSFTGNYEQYF
cdr3_nt: TGTGCCAGCAGCTTTACAGGGAATTACGAGCAGTACTTC

d_call: TRBD2
clone_size: -
j_call: TRBJ2-7
v_call: TRBV7-2
cdr3_aa: CASSLALGRVNEQYF
cdr3_nt: TGTGCCAGCAGCTTGGCTCTCGGGAGGGTCAACGAGCAGTACTTC

d_call: -
clone_size: -
j_call: TRBJ2-7
v_call: TRBV9
cdr3_aa: CASSVEGDSYEQYF
cdr3_nt: TGTGCCAGCAGCGTAGAAGGGGATTCCTACGAGCAGTACTTC

d_call: -
clone_size: -
j_call: TRBJ2-4
v_call: TRBV19
cdr3_aa: CASSPQENIQYF
cdr3_nt: TGTGCCAGTAGTCCACAGGAAAACATTCAGTACTTC

d_call: -
clone_size: -
j_call: TRBJ1-2
v_call: TRBV5-5
cdr3_aa: CASSLASVYTF
cdr3_nt: TGTGCCAGCAGCTTGGCTTCGGTCTACACCTTC

d_call: TRBD2
clone_size: -
j_call: TRBJ2-1
v_call: TRBV7-2
cdr3_aa: CASSLGLAGGSNEQFF
cdr3_nt: TGTGCCAGCAGCTTAGGACTAGCGGGAGGGTCTAATGAGCAGTTCTTC